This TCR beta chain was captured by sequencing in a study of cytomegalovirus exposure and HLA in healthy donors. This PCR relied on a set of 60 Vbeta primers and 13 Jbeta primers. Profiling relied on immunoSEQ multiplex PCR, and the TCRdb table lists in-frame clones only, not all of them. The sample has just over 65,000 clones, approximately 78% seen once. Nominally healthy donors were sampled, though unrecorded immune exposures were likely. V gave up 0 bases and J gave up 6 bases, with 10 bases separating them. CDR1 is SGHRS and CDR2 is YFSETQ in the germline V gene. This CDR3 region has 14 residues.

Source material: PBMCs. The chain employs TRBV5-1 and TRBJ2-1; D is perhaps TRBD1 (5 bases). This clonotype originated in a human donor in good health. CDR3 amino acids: CASSLERQFNEQFF. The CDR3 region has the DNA TGCGCCAGCAGCTTGGAACGACAGTTCAATGAGCAGTTCTTC.